The rows below give T cell receptor beta chains drawn from one sample of a study of relationships among human T cell subsets. A single record per CDR3 protein comes from TCRdb applying MiXCR to the multiplex PCR reads. This table has under 15,000 distinct CDR3 sequences, less than 65% appearing once. Input material: Tregs sorted from blood. The receptors derive from a man between 40 and 49 years old in good health. The CDR3 runs from the conserved cysteine through the conserved F or W. D genes are given only for firm matches. The size field is filled for only some rows; it gives once, few, many or a size class.

>.|TRBV5-1|TRBJ1-4|TRBD1|14
CASRMDRGDEKLFF
TGCGCCAGCAGGATGGACAGGGGGGATGAAAAACTGTTTTTT
>.|TRBV10-3|TRBJ2-3|TRBD1|14
CASTQGQGTNTQYF
TGTGCCAGTACACAAGGACAGGGAACGAATACGCAGTATTTT
>medium-sized|TRBV29-1|TRBJ2-3|TRBD1|13
CSVPGQGTDTQYF
TGCAGCGTCCCGGGACAGGGGACAGATACGCAGTATTTT
>.|TRBV15|TRBJ2-3|.|14
CATAGGLATDTQYF
TGTGCCACCGCAGGCGGCCTAGCAACAGATACGCAGTATTTT
>.|TRBV20-1|TRBJ1-5|.|15
CSASPDSYSNQPQHF
TGCAGTGCTAGCCCAGACAGTTATAGCAATCAGCCCCAGCATTTT
>.|TRBV11-2|TRBJ2-7|TRBD1|15
CASSVDRGQFGEQYF
TGTGCCAGCAGCGTGGACAGGGGGCAATTCGGCGAGCAGTACTTC
>few|TRBV30|TRBJ1-1|.|13
CAWSVQGGTVAFF
TGTGCCTGGAGTGTACAGGGAGGTACGGTGGCTTTCTTT
>few|TRBV28|TRBJ2-1|.|15
CASSPLVAAVGEQFF
TGTGCCAGCAGTCCCCTCGTAGCGGCGGTTGGTGAGCAGTTCTTC
>.|TRBV5-1|TRBJ2-5|.|13
CASSGTHQETQYF
TGCGCCAGCTCGGGGACCCATCAAGAGACCCAGTACTTC
>.|TRBV10-3|TRBJ2-7|.|14
CAISGTPSSYEQYF
TGTGCCATCAGTGGAACGCCGAGCTCCTACGAGCAGTACTTC
>few|TRBV20-1|TRBJ1-5|.|16
CSARDERWGSNQPQHF
TGCAGTGCTAGAGATGAACGGTGGGGCAGCAATCAGCCCCAGCATTTT
>.|TRBV20-1|TRBJ2-1|.|16
CSAPPPRRGSYNEQFF
TGCAGCGCACCGCCCCCCCGGAGGGGGTCCTACAATGAGCAGTTCTTC
>few|TRBV2|TRBJ1-2|.|13
CASSGVQIYGYTF
TGTGCCAGCAGTGGGGTACAAATCTATGGCTACACCTTC
>.|TRBV11-1|TRBJ2-7|TRBD2|18
CASSSLPLASGRAYEQYF
TGTGCCAGCAGCTCCCTTCCCCTGGCTAGCGGGAGGGCCTACGAGCAGTACTTC
>.|TRBV29-1|TRBJ1-1|.|14
CSVYRLGRNTEAFF
TGCAGCGTCTATCGCCTCGGTCGCAACACTGAAGCTTTCTTT
>.|TRBV7-8|TRBJ2-7|.|12
CASSTGTYEQYF
TGTGCCAGCAGTACCGGGACCTACGAGCAGTACTTC